This T cell receptor (beta chain) emerged from a study of blood T cells in healthy people across ages (dated by TCRdb to about 2015). Regarding the complete study: Template switching captured roughly one uniquely barcoded TCR beta cDNA molecule per two T cells in model experiments. Age-related changes in TCR beta repertoire diversity were measured in the study by deep sequencing normalized with unique cDNA molecular identifiers. Donors were grouped into four age groups: young (average roughly 15 years), middle-aged (roughly 38), aged (62) and long-lived (over 80). To avoid experimental bias, donors of different ages were spread randomly across the sequencing lanes. The study analyzed two additional independent replicas of 1 million unique cDNA reads from the same blood draw for two donors, one aged 18 to 29 and one aged 80 or older. Points the paper makes about the study in general: There was a strong correlation between observed TCR beta diversity and the percentage of naive T cells measured by flow cytometry. Bulk unsorted PBMC profiling prevented conclusive comparison of naive and antigen-experienced compartments. Estimates of total diversity based on one million sequenced T cells were regarded as lower bounds and as underestimates. Compared with the aged group, the long-lived group had more naive CD4+ T cells, fewer expanded clones and increased TCR diversity, a pattern suggesting age selection. Because donor CMV infection status was unknown, age-related changes in expanded clonotypes were potentially confounded. As age increased, observed TCR beta diversity per million T cells dropped in a roughly linear way, and a significant reduction was already evident by age roughly 40.

CDR1 SGHTA and CDR2 FQGNSA were looked up in the germline V gene. V trim: 5 bases; J trim: 4 bases; unmatched bases: 7. The CDR3 has 15 amino acids, counting the end cysteine and phenylalanine. The CDR3 DNA has 45 bases and is translated from base 1. Comment on this clonotype: What antigen it recognizes has not been identified. Qualities for individual bases were not recorded, and no much larger clone is one base off.

The roughly 39 donors, aged about 6 to 100 years, were systemically healthy Caucasian individuals from Russia. Ten milliliters of peripheral blood were drawn from each donor into EDTA-treated Vacutainer tubes. Ficoll-Paque density-gradient centrifugation was used to isolate PBMCs, with at least 7 million obtained per sample. Trizol reagent was used to extract total RNA from the PBMCs, yielding at least 6 micrograms per sample. For every donor, an aliquot of PBMCs went through flow cytometry to measure the percentages of naive CD45RAhigh/CD27high T cells. The receptor library was made with 5' RACE. Sequencing was performed on an Illumina HiSeq 2500. A second PCR of about 7 to 12 cycles was performed with a sample-barcoded 5' primer and a J-beta primer mix. Each TCR beta cDNA molecule received a unique molecular identifier from a template-switch 5' adaptor carrying 12 random nucleotides. Each sample yielded at least 2.5 million CDR3-containing paired-end reads. The Mint cDNA synthesis kit, primed by a TRBC-specific oligonucleotide, was used to synthesize first-strand cDNA from all RNA. Following uracil-DNA glycosylase treatment, all cDNA underwent a first 18-cycle PCR with the universal primers M1SS and BC2_uni_R. In the original analysis: Normalization of each sample was performed by random selection of 1 million high-quality reads, each carrying a distinct molecular identifier. Reads with shared molecular identifiers were discarded instead of being binned into consensus sequences. MiTCR, with a Q25 quality threshold and the strictest error-elimination algorithm, was used for CDR3 identification, clonotype clustering and error correction. A nonparametric unseen species model with Euler transformation was used to estimate a lower bound on total TCR beta diversity. TCRdb trimmed the raw reads at Q25, called clones with MiXCR and kept productive beta chains. Rows matching on CDR3 protein sequence are summarized as one entry with the most common DNA and genes. Here the V and J calls rest on TCRdb's processing, not on the authors' analysis. The sample table lists 1.5 million to 1.8 million distinct CDR3 sequences, approximately 43% of them with a count of one. 4% of the sample lies in the top ten.

This clonotype was obtained from a woman under 30 in good health. Sequenced sample: blood. The sequence is built from TRBV7-2 and TRBJ2-5, and TRBD1 aligns with 10 junction nucleotides. The bases read TGTGCCAGCAGCAGGGACAGGGGCGCAGTAGAGACCCAGTACTTC. The resulting protein is CASSRDRGAVETQYF.